This record covers a single T cell receptor beta chain. Its specificity is not known. The entry originates in a study of cytomegalovirus exposure and HLA in healthy donors. Findings of the study overall: Association of approximately 18,000 TCR beta sequences with HLA alleles was found at 0.05 false discovery rate in a later analysis.

PCR primers comprised 60 Vbeta and 13 Jbeta primers. The protocol was immunoSEQ multiplex PCR, while the TCRdb copy is restricted to in-frame clones and leaves out a portion. The sample carries around 150,000 clones, around four fifths recorded once. CDR1 is SGHAT and CDR2 is FQNNGV in the germline V gene. This CDR3 region has 15 residues. Trimming shortened V by 5 bases and J by 7 bases, and 17 bases separated the two germline ends. The chain is built from TRBV11-2 and TRBJ1-4, with a tentative D call TRBD1 (6 bases). This receptor was obtained from a woman aged 45-59 years in good health and CMV-seronegative. The specimen was PBMCs. The CDR3 reads CASSRGGGTTEKLFF. In DNA form, the CDR3 reads TGTGCCAGCAGCCGTGGGGGGGGGACAACTGAAAAACTGTTTTTT.